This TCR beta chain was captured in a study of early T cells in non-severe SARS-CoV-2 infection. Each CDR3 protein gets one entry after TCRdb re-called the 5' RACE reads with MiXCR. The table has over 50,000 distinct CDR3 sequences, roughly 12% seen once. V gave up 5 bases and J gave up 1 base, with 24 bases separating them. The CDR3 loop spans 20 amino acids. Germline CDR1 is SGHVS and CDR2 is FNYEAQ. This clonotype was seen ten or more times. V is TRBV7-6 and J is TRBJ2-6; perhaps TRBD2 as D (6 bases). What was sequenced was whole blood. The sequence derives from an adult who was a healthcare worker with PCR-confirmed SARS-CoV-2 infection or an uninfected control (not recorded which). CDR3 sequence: CASSASTAGKGISGANVLTF. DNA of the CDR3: TGTGCCAGCAGCGCATCGACAGCGGGCAAGGGCATTTCTGGGGCCAACGTCCTGACTTTC. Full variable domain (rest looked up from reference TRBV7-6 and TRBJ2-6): GAGVSQSPRYKVTKRGQDVALRCDPISGHVSLYWYRQALGQGPEFLTYFNYEAQQDKSGLPNDRFSAERPEGSISTLTIQRTEQRDSAMYRCASSASTAGKGISGANVLTFGAGSRLTVL.